The 9 T cell receptor beta chains in this list originate from one sample, sequenced in a study of OX40 agonist ivuxolimab in advanced cancers. Profiled with immunoSEQ multiplex PCR; TCRdb holds only in-frame clones, not every one. The sample shows 55,000 to 90,000 clones, 65% to 85% of them seen only once. Sequenced material: CD4+ or CD8+ T cells sorted from blood, taken in a trial of the OX40 agonist ivuxolimab. These receptor sequences come from an adult with an advanced solid tumor such as melanoma, head and neck, liver or kidney cancer.

A few counts support this clone. The rearrangement uses TRBV19 and TRBJ1-1, with D possibly matching TRBD1 (5 bases). With 1 base removed from V and 7 bases from J, the gap between germline ends came to 10 bases. Germline CDR1 is LNHDA and CDR2 is SQIVND (reference sequence). The CDR3 spans 13 residues. CDR3 nucleotides: TGTGCCAGTAGTATAGCCAGGGACTATGAAGCTTTCTTT. Its translation is CASSIARDYEAFF.

This clone was picked up one time. This sequence joins TRBV19 and TRBJ2-7; D unclear. Looked up from germline, CDR1 is LNHDA and CDR2 is SQIVND (reference sequence). The CDR3 is 13 residues long. V was clipped by 6 bases and J by 2 bases, with 11 bases between them. The DNA of the CDR3 is TGTGCCAGTAGCACGCGGACGACCTACGAGCAGTACTTC. Translation gives CASSTRTTYEQYF.

The chain employs TRBV19 and TRBJ2-2; D is possibly TRBD1 (6 bases). Trimming stripped 4 bases from V and 6 bases from J, with 15 bases between. This CDR3 has 15 amino acids. Looked up from germline, CDR1 is LNHDA and CDR2 is SQIVND (reference sequence). The CDR3, as DNA: TGTGCCAGTAGTACTATAAACAGGGTTGCCGGGGAGCTGTTTTTT. Encoded protein: CASSTINRVAGELFF.

As DNA, the CDR3 is TGTGCCAGCAGCTTGGCGGTGGCGGTCTCCTACGAGCAGTACTTC. It encodes CASSLAVAVSYEQYF. The chain has TRBV5-5 and TRBJ2-7, with unresolved D. The length of the CDR3 is 15 residues. Germline V gives CDR1 SGHKS, CDR2 YYEKEE (reference sequence). V gave up 0 bases and J gave up 0 bases, with 10 bases separating them.

The chain uses TRBV28 and TRBJ2-3; possible D gene TRBD1, 5 bases. This CDR3 region has 15 residues. V was shortened by 2 bases and J by 5 bases, with 14 bases between the two germline ends. CDR1 is MDHEN and CDR2 is SYDVKM in the germline V gene. The CDR3 coding sequence is TGTGCCAGCAGTTTAAGCGCAGGGATGGGAGATACGCAGTATTTT. Translating gives CASSLSAGMGDTQYF.

Only one count was recorded for this clone. The chain links TRBV13 to TRBJ2-7; D possibly corresponds to TRBD1 (5 bases). Germline V gene sequence: CDR1 PRHDT, CDR2 FYEKMQ (reference sequence). V was clipped by 3 bases and J by 2 bases, with 17 bases between them. The length of the CDR3 is 16 residues. The CDR3: CASSFNRWGRTYEQYF. CDR3 coding DNA: TGTGCCAGCAGCTTTAACCGGTGGGGCAGGACCTACGAGCAGTACTTC.

The gene calls are TRBV6-9 and TRBJ1-1; D possibly corresponds to TRBD1 (6 bases). The V gene lost 5 bases and the J gene lost 4 bases, with 11 bases spanning the gap. Looked up from germline, CDR1 is MNHGY and CDR2 is SVAAGI. This CDR3 comprises 13 residues. This CDR3 is CASSRTEGTEAFF. In nucleotides, the CDR3 is TGTGCCAGCAGTAGGACAGAAGGCACTGAAGCTTTCTTT.

The chain recombines TRBV27 with TRBJ1-4; no clear D. This CDR3 has 16 amino acids. CDR1 and CDR2 (germline): MNHEY, SMNVEV (reference sequence). Trimming shortened V by 6 bases and J by 0 bases, and 14 bases separated the two germline ends. The CDR3, as DNA: TGTGCCAGCAGCCCCCTAAGACCGTCAACTAATGAAAAACTGTTTTTT. Translating it yields CASSPLRPSTNEKLFF.

The rearrangement links TRBV7-2 to TRBJ2-3; 8 bases agree with TRBD2. CDR3 size: 15 residues. The germline V gene has CDR1 SGHTA and CDR2 FQGNSA. Trimming cost V 1 base and J 4 bases; bases outside gene matches: 4. CDR3 coding DNA: TGTGCCAGCAGCTTAGGTCCGGGGGGGGCAGATACGCAGTATTTT. Protein product: CASSLGPGGADTQYF. Drawing the rest from reference TRBV7-2 and TRBJ2-3, the complete variable domain is GAGVSQSPSNKVTEKGKDVELRCDPISGHTALYWYRQSLGQGLEFLIYFQGNSAPDKSGLPSDRFSAERTGGSVSTLTIQRTQQEDSAVYLCASSLGPGGADTQYFGPGTRLTVL.